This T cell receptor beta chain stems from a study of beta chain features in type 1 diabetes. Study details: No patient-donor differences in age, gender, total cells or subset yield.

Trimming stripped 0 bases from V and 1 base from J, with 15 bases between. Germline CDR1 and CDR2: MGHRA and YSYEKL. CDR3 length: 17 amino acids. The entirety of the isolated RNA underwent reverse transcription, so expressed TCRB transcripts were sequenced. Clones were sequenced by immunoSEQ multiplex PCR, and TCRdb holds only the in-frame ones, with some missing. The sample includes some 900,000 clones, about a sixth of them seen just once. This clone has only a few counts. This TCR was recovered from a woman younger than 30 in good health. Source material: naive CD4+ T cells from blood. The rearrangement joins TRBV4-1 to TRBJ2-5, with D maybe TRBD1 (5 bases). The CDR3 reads CASSQEGLRQTQETQYF. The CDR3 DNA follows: TGCGCCAGCAGCCAAGAGGGGCTACGGCAAACCCAAGAGACCCAGTACTTC.